A single sample gave rise to the 20 T cell receptor beta chains below, sequenced in a study of shared clonotypes between healthy human individuals. TCRdb's copy holds only in-frame clones and misses some; the assay was immunoSEQ multiplex PCR. This table holds fewer than 800,000 clones, roughly 94% found once. Naive CD8 cells, CD45RO-negative and positively selected for CCR7, excluded terminally differentiated effector memory CD45RA+ cells. Sample: naive CD8+ T cells sorted from blood. These TCRs come from a man aged 25-45 years in good health.

The V gene is TRBV11-2, the J gene TRBJ2-1; D unclear. Germline lookup yields CDR1 SGHAT and CDR2 FQNNGV. Trimming removed 5 bases at V and 0 bases at J, with 11 bases between. The CDR3 is made up of 15 amino acids. The CDR3 spells CASSPEVSSYNEQFF. CDR3 bases: TGTGCCAGCAGCCCAGAGGTTAGCTCCTACAATGAGCAGTTCTTC.

V usage is TRBV5-6 and J usage is TRBJ2-3; D may be TRBD1 or TRBD2 (5 bases each). V lost 0 bases and J 2 bases, leaving 13 bases between the germline ends. Germline loops: CDR1 SGHDT, CDR2 YYEEEE. The CDR3 contains 16 residues. Written as DNA, the CDR3 is TGTGCCAGCAGCTTGGGTGGGGGTCTGGTCACAGATACGCAGTATTTT. The encoded protein is CASSLGGGLVTDTQYF.

This clone appeared a few times. V usage is TRBV28 and J usage is TRBJ2-7, with TRBD2 matching 7 bases. From germline, CDR1 is MDHEN and CDR2 SYDVKM. The CDR3 loop spans 14 amino acids. V was clipped by 3 bases and J by 3 bases; unmatched bases: 5. The CDR3 region is CASSLMGTNYEQYF. CDR3 DNA sequence: TGTGCCAGCAGTTTGATGGGGACTAACTACGAGCAGTACTTC.

The gene calls are TRBV25-1 and TRBJ2-5; D is ambiguous. Deletions cut 4 bases from V and 2 bases from J, with 8 bases between. This CDR3 is 13 amino acids long. Germline V lookup: CDR1 MGHDK, CDR2 SYGVNS. The DNA for the CDR3 is TGTGCCAGCAGTGCCTACGAGCAAGAGACCCAGTACTTC. As protein: CASSAYEQETQYF.

The chain combines TRBV29-1 with TRBJ1-2, with D unclear. V was trimmed by 4 bases and J by 0 bases, leaving 12 bases between them. CDR3 size: 14 residues. Per germline, CDR1 SQVTM and CDR2 ANQGSEA. The CDR3 loop reads CSVVLAGANYGYTF. The CDR3, as DNA: TGCAGCGTTGTGTTAGCGGGAGCTAACTATGGCTACACCTTC. The full variable domain, rest sourced from reference TRBV29-1 and TRBJ1-2, is SAVISQKPSRDICQRGTSLTIQCQVDSQVTMMFWYRQQPGQSLTLIATANQGSEATYESGFVIDKFPISRPNLTFSTLTVSNMSPEDSSIYLCSVVLAGANYGYTFGSGTRLTVV.

The V and J genes are TRBV14 and TRBJ2-5; the D gene is possibly TRBD1 (5 bases). The germline V gene has CDR1 SGHDN and CDR2 FVKESK. The CDR3 runs to 15 residues. V was shortened by 0 bases and J by 7 bases, with 15 bases between the two germline ends. The CDR3 spells CASSQEEAWQGTQYF. The CDR3 region has the DNA TGTGCCAGCAGCCAAGAAGAGGCATGGCAGGGGACCCAGTACTTC.

The chain has TRBV13 and TRBJ2-7; D possibly corresponds to TRBD1 (5 bases). Germline V gene sequence: CDR1 PRHDT, CDR2 FYEKMQ (reference sequence). CDR3 length: 16 residues. V lost 5 bases, J lost 3 bases, and 20 bases lay in between. The CDR3, as DNA: TGTGCCAGCAGCCCAGGCCTAAGCGACAGAGGCTACGAGCAGTACTTC. Protein sequence: CASSPGLSDRGYEQYF.

The rearrangement uses TRBV4-1 and TRBJ2-1; 10 nucleotides match TRBD2. This CDR3 comprises 16 residues. V was pared by 1 base and J by 3 bases, with 3 bases of the junction left unmatched. Per germline, CDR1 MGHRA and CDR2 YSYEKL. The chain's CDR3 is CASSQASGRGYNEQFF. In DNA form, the CDR3 reads TGCGCCAGCAGCCAAGCTAGCGGGAGAGGCTACAATGAGCAGTTCTTC.

The chain links TRBV5-1 to TRBJ2-1, with 13 nucleotides matching TRBD2. The length of the CDR3 is 16 residues. V trimming: 4 bases; J trimming: 5 bases; junction bases outside the gene matches: 6. Per germline, CDR1 SGHRS and CDR2 YFSETQ. CDR3 region: CASSKGLAGVDNEQFF. In nucleotides, the CDR3 is TGCGCCAGCAGCAAAGGACTAGCGGGAGTAGACAATGAGCAGTTCTTC.

The chain couples TRBV9 to TRBJ2-7; TRBD2 matches at 7 bases. The trim removed 3 bases at V and 3 bases at J, leaving 12 bases unmatched. The germline CDR1 and CDR2 sequences are SGDLS and YYNGEE. There are 16 residues in the CDR3. The CDR3 nucleotides are TGTGCCAGCAGCGGGCAAGAGGGAGGGGAAATCTACGAGCAGTACTTC. Its translation is CASSGQEGGEIYEQYF.

The genes are TRBV27 and TRBJ2-3; D is undetermined. V was cut by 7 bases and J by 1 base, with 9 bases left in between. The CDR3 runs 13 residues. Germline CDR1 reads MNHEY; CDR2 reads SMNVEV (reference sequence). As DNA, the CDR3 is TGTGCCAGCAACTCAGTGGGCACAGATACGCAGTATTTT. It is translated as CASNSVGTDTQYF.

The CDR3 DNA reads as TGCGCCAGCAGTGAGCCAGGACTAGCGGGTTACAATGAGCAGTTCTTC. Residues: CASSEPGLAGYNEQFF. The chain recombines TRBV10-2 with TRBJ2-1; 11 positions agree with TRBD2. Trimming took 2 bases from V and 4 from J; bases not matched to a gene: 4. The CDR3 contains 16 residues. Per germline, CDR1 WSHSY and CDR2 SAAADI.

The rearrangement joins TRBV9 to TRBJ1-6; D uncertain. The CDR3 runs 14 residues. Germline V lookup: CDR1 SGDLS, CDR2 YYNGEE. Trimming took 0 bases from V and 5 from J, leaving 6 bases between them. The CDR3 is CASSVASNNSPLHF. The CDR3 region has the DNA TGTGCCAGCAGCGTAGCTTCGAATAATTCACCCCTCCACTTT.

This clone was seen only once. The chain employs TRBV9 and TRBJ1-2, with D possibly matching TRBD1 (6 bases). Germline V gene data show CDR1 as SGDLS and CDR2 as YYNGEE. Between the trimmed V and J ends, which lost 0 bases and 3 bases, there was a span of 12 bases. This CDR3 comprises 15 residues. DNA of the CDR3: TGTGCCAGCAGCGTAGACGGGGGCGTTGACTATGGCTACACCTTC. This encodes CASSVDGGVDYGYTF.

The V gene is TRBV11-2, the J gene TRBJ1-5; no definite D call. The CDR3 sequence is 15 residues long. V dropped 1 base and J dropped 3 bases, with 10 bases sitting between them. Germline values: CDR1 SGHAT, CDR2 FQNNGV. CDR3 coding DNA: TGTGCCAGCAGCTTAGTTCCGGGAGTCAATCAGCCCCAGCATTTT. Translating gives CASSLVPGVNQPQHF.

The chain joins TRBV7-9 to TRBJ2-7; D perhaps matches TRBD1 (6 bases). V shed 4 bases and J shed 7 bases, with 20 bases lying between them. CDR3 length equals 15 residues. Germline CDR1 and CDR2: SEHNR and FQNEAQ (reference sequence). CDR3 coding DNA: TGTGCCAGCAGCTCTCCAACAGGGCCCGTGAGGGAGCAGTACTTC. Protein: CASSSPTGPVREQYF. The full variable domain, with the rest looked up from reference TRBV7-9 and TRBJ2-7, is DTGVSQNPRHKITKRGQNVTFRCDPISEHNRLYWYRQTLGQGPEFLTYFQNEAQLEKSRLLSDRFSAERPKGSFSTLEIQRTEQGDSAMYLCASSSPTGPVREQYFGPGTRLTVT.

This rearrangement joins TRBV7-8 to TRBJ2-3; 11 positions agree with TRBD1. This CDR3 spans 16 amino acids. Germline CDR1 is SGHVS and CDR2 is FQNEAQ. V trimming: 1 base; J trimming: 5 bases; junction bases outside the gene matches: 5. CDR3 DNA sequence: TGTGCCAGCAGCTTAGGGACAGGGGGCGCGGAAGATACGCAGTATTTT. This translates into CASSLGTGGAEDTQYF.

This chain joins TRBV27 and TRBJ1-1; D is uncertain. Trimming took off 5 bases at V and 0 bases at J, with 10 bases between the two ends. Germline V CDR1 and CDR2: MNHEY, SMNVEV (reference sequence). This CDR3 contains 14 residues. The CDR3 loop reads CASSPQTMNTEAFF. As DNA, the CDR3 is TGTGCCAGCAGTCCCCAGACCATGAACACTGAAGCTTTCTTT.

The V and J genes are TRBV10-2 and TRBJ2-6; the D is unclear. CDR1 and CDR2 (germline): WSHSY, SAAADI. Trimming removed 0 bases at V and 0 bases at J, with 3 bases between. The CDR3 spans 15 residues. The CDR3 DNA reads as TGCGCCAGCAGTGAGTCCCCCTCTGGGGCCAACGTCCTGACTTTC. This encodes CASSESPSGANVLTF.

The chain combines TRBV29-1 with TRBJ1-1; D uncertain. Deletions cut 6 bases from V and 0 bases from J, with 8 bases between. Germline V lookup: CDR1 SQVTM, CDR2 ANQGSEA. The CDR3 is 12 residues long. The CDR3 here is CSVLTVNTEAFF. CDR3 nucleotide sequence: TGCAGCGTCCTTACAGTGAACACTGAAGCTTTCTTT.